These 14 T cell receptor beta chains came from one sample sequenced in a study of blood T cells in healthy people across ages. Combining a sample-barcoded 5' primer with a J-beta primer mix, a second PCR ran for about 7 to 12 cycles. TCRdb redid the calling of the 5' RACE reads with MiXCR, one entry per CDR3 protein. The sample has over 1,500,000 distinct CDR3 sequences, roughly 50% seen once. Input material: blood. These receptor sequences come from a woman between 40 and 55 years old in good health.

The chain recombines TRBV5-1 with TRBJ2-3, with 13 bases aligning to TRBD2. The V and J ends lost 4 bases and 2 bases, in that order; junction bases with no gene match: 7. Germline V gene data show CDR1 as SGHRS and CDR2 as YFSETQ. The CDR3 has 17 residues. In nucleotides, the CDR3 is TGCGCCAGCAGCCCCTGGACTAGCGGGGGATTCACAGATACGCAGTATTTT. The encoded protein is CASSPWTSGGFTDTQYF. The full variable domain, rest sourced from reference TRBV5-1 and TRBJ2-3, is KAGVTQTPRYLIKTRGQQVTLSCSPISGHRSVSWYQQTPGQGLQFLFEYFSETQRNKGNFPGRFSGRQFSNSRSEMNVSTLELGDSALYLCASSPWTSGGFTDTQYFGPGTRLTVL.

Written as DNA, the CDR3 is TGCAGCGTTGAAGGAGGACAGGGGGCCCCCTACGAGCAGTACTTC. It is translated as CSVEGGQGAPYEQYF. V gene TRBV29-1 combines with J gene TRBJ2-7, with 11 bases matching TRBD1. The junction had 4 bases not matched to a gene; V was cut back by 1 base and J by 2 bases. Germline loops: CDR1 SQVTM, CDR2 ANQGSEA. This CDR3 is built from 15 residues.

There are a few counts of this clonotype. V gene TRBV4-1 combines with J gene TRBJ1-2, with D unresolved. This CDR3 is 15 amino acids long. Looked up from germline, CDR1 is MGHRA and CDR2 is YSYEKL. V was pared by 2 bases and J by 4 bases, with 14 bases between. CDR3 in amino acids: CASSQPTGKGYGYTF. CDR3 DNA: TGCGCCAGCAGCCAACCCACGGGAAAGGGCTATGGCTACACCTTC.

The chain is built from TRBV7-2 and TRBJ2-2; 7 bases match TRBD2. This CDR3 has 13 residues. The V gene end was trimmed by 5 bases and the J gene end by 7 bases; junction bases not matched to a gene: 4. Germline loops: CDR1 SGHTA, CDR2 FQGNSA. CDR3 sequence: CASSRRTSGELFF. Here the CDR3 DNA reads TGTGCCAGCAGCAGAAGGACTAGCGGGGAGCTGTTTTTT.

This chain connects TRBV10-3 to TRBJ2-1; TRBD1 or TRBD2 may be the D gene (6 bases each). V lost 0 bases to trimming and J lost 2 bases, with 11 bases between them. The germline gives CDR1 ENHRY, CDR2 SYGVKD. CDR3 length: 16 amino acids. CDR3 nucleotides: TGTGCCATCAGTGAGTCGTCGGGGGCCGCCTACAATGAGCAGTTCTTC. It yields the protein CAISESSGAAYNEQFF.

V is TRBV6-6 and J is TRBJ1-1; D ambiguous. Germline V gene lookup returns CDR1 MNHNY and CDR2 SVGAGI (reference sequence). The CDR3 runs to 15 residues. The germline V and J ends were trimmed by 6 bases and 1 base, with 15 bases remaining between them. CDR3 DNA: TGTGCCAGCAGCCCTCGGGGTTTTGGGAACACTGAAGCTTTCTTT. The encoded protein is CASSPRGFGNTEAFF.

This chain links TRBV5-1 with TRBJ2-3, with D possibly TRBD1 on 5 matching bases. Germline CDR1 reads SGHRS; CDR2 reads YFSETQ. V was pared by 0 bases and J by 3 bases, with 11 bases between. The CDR3 spans 15 residues. The CDR3 region is CASSLETVRTDTQYF. The CDR3 DNA is TGCGCCAGCAGCTTGGAGACAGTTAGGACAGATACGCAGTATTTT.

The gene calls are TRBV7-9 and TRBJ2-1; D call uncertain. This CDR3 is built from 15 residues. Trimming took off 3 bases at V and 4 bases at J, with 13 bases between the two ends. CDR1 is SEHNR and CDR2 is FQNEAQ in the germline V gene (reference sequence). CDR3 sequence (DNA): TGTGCCAGCAGCTTTCAAGGTAAACTGTACAATGAGCAGTTCTTC. Residues: CASSFQGKLYNEQFF.

The chain links TRBV20-1 to TRBJ1-1; 8 bases are shared with TRBD1. CDR1 is DFQATT, CDR2 SNEGSKA, per germline (reference sequence). V shed 0 bases and J 10 bases; nucleotides not matched to a gene: 10. The CDR3 contains 14 residues. DNA for the CDR3: TGCAGTGCTAGAGATGACCAGGGGGCGTCGGGAGCTTTCTTT. Its protein is CSARDDQGASGAFF.

The rearrangement uses TRBV5-1 and TRBJ1-1; no reliable D call. This CDR3 is built from 14 residues. CDR1 and CDR2 from the germline V gene are SGHRS and YFSETQ. Trimming took off 4 bases at V and 1 base at J, with 11 bases between the two ends. In DNA, the CDR3 is TGCGCCAGCAGCCAAGGACGGAGGAACACTGAAGCTTTCTTT. Its protein product is CASSQGRRNTEAFF.

J is TRBJ1-1 and V is TRBV20-1; D is ambiguous. This CDR3 is 14 amino acids long. V gave up 3 bases and J gave up 5 bases, with 16 bases separating them. Germline values: CDR1 DFQATT, CDR2 SNEGSKA (reference sequence). CDR3: CSARAFRGATEAFF. In DNA form, the CDR3 reads TGCAGTGCTAGGGCATTCCGGGGAGCTACTGAAGCTTTCTTT.

This clonotype occurred a few times. The rearrangement joins TRBV12-3 or TRBV12-4 to TRBJ1-1, with D uncertain. The V and J ends lost 1 base and 1 base respectively, with 7 bases between them. This CDR3 spans 14 amino acids. The chain's CDR3 is CASSLVAQNTEAFF. CDR3 sequence (DNA): TGTGCCAGCAGTTTAGTTGCACAGAACACTGAAGCTTTCTTT.

V is TRBV4-1 and J is TRBJ1-1, with D possibly matching TRBD1 (6 bases). The CDR3 spans 15 residues. Per germline, CDR1 MGHRA and CDR2 YSYEKL. V was trimmed by 1 base and J by 3 bases, leaving 12 bases between them. The CDR3 nucleotides are TGCGCCAGCAGCCAAGGGAGGGGGGGTTACACTGAAGCTTTCTTT. This encodes CASSQGRGGYTEAFF.

The chain has TRBV20-1 and TRBJ2-4; D gene uncertain. The V end lost 2 bases, the J end lost 0 bases, and 8 bases lay between the germline ends. This CDR3 contains 14 residues. CDR1 is DFQATT, CDR2 SNEGSKA, per germline (reference sequence). The CDR3 DNA reads as TGCAGTGCTAGACAGACGGTAGCCAAAAACATTCAGTACTTC. This codes for CSARQTVAKNIQYF.